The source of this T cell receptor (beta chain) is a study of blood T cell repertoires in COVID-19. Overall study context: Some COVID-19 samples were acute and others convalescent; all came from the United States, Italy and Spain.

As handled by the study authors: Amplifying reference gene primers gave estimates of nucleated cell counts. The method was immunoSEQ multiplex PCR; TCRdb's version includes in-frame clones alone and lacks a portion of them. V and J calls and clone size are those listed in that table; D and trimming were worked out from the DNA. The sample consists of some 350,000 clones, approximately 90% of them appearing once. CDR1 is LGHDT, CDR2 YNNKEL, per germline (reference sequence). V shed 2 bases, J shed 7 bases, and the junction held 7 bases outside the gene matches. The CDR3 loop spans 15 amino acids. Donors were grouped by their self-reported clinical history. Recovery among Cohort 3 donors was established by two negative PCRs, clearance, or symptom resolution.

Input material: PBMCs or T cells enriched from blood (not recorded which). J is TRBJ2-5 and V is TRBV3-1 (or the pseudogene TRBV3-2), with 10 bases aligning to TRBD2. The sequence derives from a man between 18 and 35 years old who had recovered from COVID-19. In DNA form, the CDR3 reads TGTGCCAGCAGCCAAACCCCTAGCGGGAGTTTGACCCAGTACTTC. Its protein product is CASSQTPSGSLTQYF.